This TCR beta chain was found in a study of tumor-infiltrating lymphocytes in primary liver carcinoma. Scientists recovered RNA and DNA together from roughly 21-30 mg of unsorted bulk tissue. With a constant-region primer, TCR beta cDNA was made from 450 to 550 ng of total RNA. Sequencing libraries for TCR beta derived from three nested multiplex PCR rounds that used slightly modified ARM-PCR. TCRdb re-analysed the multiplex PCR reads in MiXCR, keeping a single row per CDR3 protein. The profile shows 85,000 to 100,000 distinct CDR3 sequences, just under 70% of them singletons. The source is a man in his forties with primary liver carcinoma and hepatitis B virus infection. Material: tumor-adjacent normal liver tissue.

DNA for the CDR3: TGTGCCAGCAGCTACGGGACAGGGATCTACGAGCAGTACTTC. It encodes CASSYGTGIYEQYF. The chain recombines TRBV7-2 with TRBJ2-7; 9 bases align to TRBD1. CDR1 SGHTA and CDR2 FQGNSA come from the germline V gene. Losses at the gene ends were 4 bases for V and 3 bases for J; bases not matched to a gene: 4. The CDR3 extends over 14 amino acids.